Listed below are T cell receptor beta chains from one sample, sequenced in a study of T cells in Graves' hyperthyroidism and ophthalmopathy. TCRdb re-called the multiplex PCR reads through MiXCR, storing one row per CDR3 protein. The sample shows just over 550,000 distinct CDR3 sequences, around 45% of them seen only once. Sequenced sample: peripheral blood or thyroid tissue (not recorded which). The origin of the receptors is a young woman with Graves' hyperthyroidism. Both conserved end residues are trimmed from each CDR3.

J,V,CDR3
TRBJ2-2,TRBV15,ATSRDRETGSRAGELF
TRBJ2-6,TRBV25-1,ASSPDSSGANVLT
TRBJ2-7,TRBV9,ASSVQDRGMYEQY
TRBJ1-4,TRBV7-6,ASSLVGGTGQKLF
TRBJ2-7,TRBV15,ATSNPTGEQY
TRBJ2-5,TRBV20-1,SASTPGTQY
TRBJ1-2,TRBV24-1,AKHRTPGNYGYT
TRBJ2-7,TRBV6-1,ATSETGTHEQY
TRBJ2-7,TRBV5-1,ASSLAPGSVGEQY
TRBJ2-5,TRBV2,ASSLSSETQY
TRBJ1-3,TRBV7-3,ASSQRNTIY
TRBJ2-7,TRBV7-9,ASSSFQGLFYEQY
TRBJ1-2,TRBV25-1,ASSQDRSGGYT
TRBJ2-7,TRBV7-6,ASSTTRDRVYEQY
TRBJ2-7,TRBV2,ASSVQGGSYEQY
TRBJ2-7,TRBV7-2,ASSTQPEVGEQY
TRBJ2-5,TRBV7-3,ASSSPGLRETQY
TRBJ1-4,TRBV24-1,ATSDGQGQNEKLF
TRBJ1-1,TRBV29-1,SFTGRANTEAF
TRBJ1-4,TRBV10-3,DRTKGSSIEKLF
TRBJ1-1,TRBV2,ASARGEGTEAF
TRBJ2-2,TRBV7-8,ASSPEGFRGELF
TRBJ2-5,TRBV6-5,ASSYSFGTGFPRRETQY
TRBJ2-7,TRBV19,ASSSRQGSYEQY
TRBJ2-2,TRBV29-1,SVDGLAGPGELF
TRBJ2-7,TRBV5-4,ASSLGASGTLGEQY
TRBJ1-2,TRBV2,ASSFESINYGYT
TRBJ2-7,TRBV10-3,AISESASGGLEQY
TRBJ2-5,TRBV20-1,SANLRRQETQY
TRBJ2-5,TRBV24-1,ATSDLLYYGETQY
TRBJ1-5,TRBV24-1,ATSTGTGSFQPQH
TRBJ2-2,TRBV7-8,ATLTGGGLF
TRBJ2-7,TRBV19,ASSAGQVEYEQY
TRBJ1-2,TRBV6-5,ASSSHAGNYSYT
TRBJ1-5,TRBV10-3,AIMALTHQPQH
TRBJ1-4,TRBV11-3,ASSLRDRGNEKLF
TRBJ2-7,TRBV7-6,ASTNLGNSYEQY
TRBJ1-2,TRBV15,ASSRTPLIGGYT
TRBJ1-1,TRBV7-8,ASSDQTWDGEAF
TRBJ2-6,TRBV5-1,ASSMGQGFPGANVLT
TRBJ2-7,TRBV19,ASTLVREKYHEQY
TRBJ2-2,TRBV25-1,ANRDTGELF
TRBJ1-1,TRBV20-1,SARAPGKEAF
TRBJ1-2,TRBV7-2,ASRNPLVSYGYT
TRBJ2-5,TRBV7-8,ASSLNTVGETQY
TRBJ1-2,TRBV10-3,SAQARRIYGYT
TRBJ2-3,TRBV10-2,ASSESGGVETDTQY
TRBJ1-1,TRBV9,ASSVVPVSMNTEAF
TRBJ2-7,TRBV24-1,ATSDSSGPYEQY
TRBJ1-5,TRBV6-1,ASSRDRGGDSNQPQH
TRBJ1-5,TRBV7-2,ASSPQHGSNQPQH
TRBJ1-3,TRBV19,ANTQDSSVSGNTIY
TRBJ1-5,TRBV7-9,ASSPGTAGQPQH